Listed below are T cell receptor beta chains from one sample, sequenced in a study of T cells after yellow fever vaccination. TCRdb redid the calling of the 5' RACE reads with MiXCR, one entry per CDR3 protein. The top ten clones hold roughly 15% of a sample with a few hundred thousand distinct CDR3 sequences, about 7.8% of them seen once. Material: PBMCs, obtained about 49 days after the first yellow fever vaccination. The receptors were gathered from a man aged 18-30 years who received the YFV17D yellow fever vaccine. Both conserved end residues are part of each CDR3. The order of the fields is clone size, J gene, D gene, V gene, CDR3 DNA, CDR3 protein. A D gene is named only where the DNA matches it firmly. For some rows the clone size is stated as once, few or many, or as a class when expanded; others skip it.

>-|TRBJ1-2|-|TRBV19
TGTGCCAGTAGGCAGGGTGGGGGCAACTATGGCTACACCTTC
CASRQGGGNYGYTF
>-|TRBJ2-2|-|TRBV7-3
TGTGCCAGCAGCCCAACGAAATGGCCCGGGGAGCTGTTTTTT
CASSPTKWPGELFF
>few|TRBJ2-5|TRBD2|TRBV12-3/TRBV12-4
TGTGCCAGCAAGAAGCGGGGGGGCCTTGAGACCCAGTACTTC
CASKKRGGLETQYF
>few|TRBJ2-1|TRBD1|TRBV7-9
TGTGCCAGCAGCTTAAGTACAGGGGCCCACAATGAGCAGTTCTTC
CASSLSTGAHNEQFF
>few|TRBJ2-2|-|TRBV7-3
TGTGCCAGCAGCCCTGAAACCACCGGGGAGCTGTTTTTT
CASSPETTGELFF
>-|TRBJ2-1|-|TRBV7-8
TGTGCCAGCAGCTTACCAGGGGGGGACAATGAGCAGTTCTTC
CASSLPGGDNEQFF
>few|TRBJ1-2|-|TRBV7-6
TGTGCCAGCAGCCCCCTGGGTGGAACAGCCCAAAACTATGGCTACACCTTC
CASSPLGGTAQNYGYTF
>-|TRBJ2-2|TRBD1|TRBV24-1
TGTGCCACCAGTGACCCCGACAGGGGCGGAACCGGGGAGCTGTTTTTT
CATSDPDRGGTGELFF
>few|TRBJ2-6|TRBD1|TRBV4-3
TGCGCCAGCAGCCGCCGGACAGGGGGCGCTTATTCTGGGGCCAACGTCCTGACTTTC
CASSRRTGGAYSGANVLTF
>many|TRBJ1-5|TRBD1|TRBV6-1
TGTGCCAGCAGTGATCCGGGACAGGGCAAGAATCAGCCCCAGCATTTT
CASSDPGQGKNQPQHF
>-|TRBJ2-3|TRBD2|TRBV7-3
TGTGCCAGCAGCTTAATGGCCGGGGGGGCCCCGATTATGCAGTATTTT
CASSLMAGGAPIMQYF
>-|TRBJ2-1|TRBD2|TRBV7-9
TGTGCCAGCAGCTTAGCGGGGGTAGCGGGGGCCCACGACGAGGTCTTC
CASSLAGVAGAHDEVF
>many|TRBJ1-6|-|TRBV9
TGTGCCTCCCGCCGGGACATCGGCAATTCACCCCTCCACTTT
CASRRDIGNSPLHF
>-|TRBJ1-1|TRBD1|TRBV15
TGTGCCACCAGCAGGGACAGGGGGTCTCGCACTGAAGCTTTCTTT
CATSRDRGSRTEAFF
>-|TRBJ1-5|TRBD1|TRBV12-3/TRBV12-4
TGTGCCAGCAGCTGGGGACAGGTTTGGCAGCCCCAGCATTTT
CASSWGQVWQPQHF
>few|TRBJ2-3|-|TRBV14
TGTGCCAGCAGCCAAGACCGAGCGGATGCCACAGATACGCAGTATTTT
CASSQDRADATDTQYF
>-|TRBJ2-2|-|TRBV4-1
TGCGCCAGCAGCCAAGCCCGACGAAGCGGAAAGGGCGGGGAGCTGTTTTTT
CASSQARRSGKGGELFF
>few|TRBJ1-3|-|TRBV7-9
TGTGCCATCAGGGCTGGAAACACCATATATTTT
CAIRAGNTIYF
>few|TRBJ2-3|-|TRBV6-5
TGTGCCAGCAGTTACTGGGCGGCTAAAGTTACAGATACGCAGTATTTT
CASSYWAAKVTDTQYF
>-|TRBJ2-1|-|TRBV29-1
TGCAGCGTTGAAGGTCAGATCGGAGGGCAGTTCTTC
CSVEGQIGGQFF
>few|TRBJ1-2|TRBD1|TRBV5-5
TGTGCCAGCAGCATTGACAGGGGGAACTATGGCTACACCTTC
CASSIDRGNYGYTF
>few|TRBJ1-6|-|TRBV6-4
TGTGCCAGCACCGAGGCCGGCTATAATTCACCCCTCCACTTT
CASTEAGYNSPLHF
>many|TRBJ2-5|-|TRBV4-1
TGCGCCAGCAGCCAAGGTGGGGGACAAGAGACCCAGTACTTC
CASSQGGGQETQYF
>many|TRBJ2-2|TRBD1|TRBV20-1
TGCAGTGCTACGGCGACAGGGGCGTTTGGCGGGGAGCTGTTTTTT
CSATATGAFGGELFF
>few|TRBJ2-6|-|TRBV2
TGTGCCAGCACCCATTGGAGGAATAGTTTACCCTCTGGGGCCAACGTCCTGACTTTC
CASTHWRNSLPSGANVLTF
>few|TRBJ1-6|-|TRBV19
TGTGCCAGTAGCGGACCGACTGTTAGTTCACCCCTCCACTTT
CASSGPTVSSPLHF
>few|TRBJ1-2|-|TRBV3-1
TGTGCCAGCAGCCAAGATCTTGGGGGTAGCTACACCTTC
CASSQDLGGSYTF
>-|TRBJ2-2|TRBD1|TRBV4-1
TGCGCCAGCAGCCTCTACATTGGGACAGGGGGCACCGGGGAGCTGTTTTTT
CASSLYIGTGGTGELFF
>-|TRBJ2-6|-|TRBV9
TGTGCCAGCAGCGCGGACGTCTCTGGGGCCAACGTCCTGACTTTC
CASSADVSGANVLTF
>-|TRBJ2-2|TRBD2|TRBV20-1
TGCAGTGCTAGAGACCCCCTCGGGGGAGGGAAAACCGGGGAGCTGTTTTTT
CSARDPLGGGKTGELFF
>many|TRBJ2-1|TRBD2|TRBV6-1
TGTGCCAGCGGAGGGAGGGCCCTGTACAATGAGCAGTTCTTC
CASGGRALYNEQFF
>few|TRBJ1-6|-|TRBV14
TGTGCCAGCAGCCCGGGGAAGTCACCCCTCCACTTT
CASSPGKSPLHF
>-|TRBJ1-2|TRBD1|TRBV5-1
TGCGCCAGCAGCTTGACCACAGGGGATGGCTACACCTTC
CASSLTTGDGYTF
>-|TRBJ2-5|-|TRBV12-3/TRBV12-4
TGTGCCAGCAGTTTAACAGTTTGGGGAGAGACCCAGTACTTC
CASSLTVWGETQYF
>-|TRBJ2-1|-|TRBV4-3
TGCGCCAGCAGCCAAGATACGGCCATTTACGATGAGCAGTTCTTC
CASSQDTAIYDEQFF